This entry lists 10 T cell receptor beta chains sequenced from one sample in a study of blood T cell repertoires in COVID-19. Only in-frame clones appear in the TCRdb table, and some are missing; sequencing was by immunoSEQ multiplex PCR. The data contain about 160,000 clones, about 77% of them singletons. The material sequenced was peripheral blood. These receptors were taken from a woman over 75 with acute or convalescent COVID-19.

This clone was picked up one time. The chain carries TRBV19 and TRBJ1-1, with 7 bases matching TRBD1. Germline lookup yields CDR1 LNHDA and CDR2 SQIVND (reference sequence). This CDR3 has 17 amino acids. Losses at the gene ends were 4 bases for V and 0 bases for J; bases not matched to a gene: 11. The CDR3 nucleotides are TGTGCCAGTAGTACCAGGACAGGTCGGAACCTGAACACTGAAGCTTTCTTT. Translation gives CASSTRTGRNLNTEAFF.

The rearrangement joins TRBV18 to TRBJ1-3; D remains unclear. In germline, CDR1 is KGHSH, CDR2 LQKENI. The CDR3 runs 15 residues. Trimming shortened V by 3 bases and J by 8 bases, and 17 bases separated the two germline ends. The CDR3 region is CASSPKGPEVDTIYF. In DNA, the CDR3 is TGTGCCAGCTCACCGAAAGGTCCAGAGGTAGACACCATATATTTT.

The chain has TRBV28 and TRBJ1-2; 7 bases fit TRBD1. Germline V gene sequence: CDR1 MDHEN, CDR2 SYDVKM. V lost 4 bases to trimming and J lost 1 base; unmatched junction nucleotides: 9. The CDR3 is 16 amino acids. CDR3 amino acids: CASSSTEGAGNYGYTF. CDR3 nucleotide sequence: TGTGCCAGCAGTTCTACCGAGGGGGCTGGTAACTATGGCTACACCTTC.

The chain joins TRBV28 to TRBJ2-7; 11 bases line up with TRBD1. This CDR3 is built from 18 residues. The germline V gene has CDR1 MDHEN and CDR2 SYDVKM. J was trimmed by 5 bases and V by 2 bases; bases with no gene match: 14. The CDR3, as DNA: TGTGCCAGCAGTTTAGGAGGGACAGGGGGATTCATGAAGAACGAGCAGTACTTC. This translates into CASSLGGTGGFMKNEQYF.

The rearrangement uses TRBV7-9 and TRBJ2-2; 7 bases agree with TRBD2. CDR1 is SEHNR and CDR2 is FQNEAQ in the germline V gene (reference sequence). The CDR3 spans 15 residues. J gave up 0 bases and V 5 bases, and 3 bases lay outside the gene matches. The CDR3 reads CASSPSGTNTGELFF. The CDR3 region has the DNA TGTGCCAGCAGCCCTAGCGGAACGAACACCGGGGAGCTGTTTTTT.

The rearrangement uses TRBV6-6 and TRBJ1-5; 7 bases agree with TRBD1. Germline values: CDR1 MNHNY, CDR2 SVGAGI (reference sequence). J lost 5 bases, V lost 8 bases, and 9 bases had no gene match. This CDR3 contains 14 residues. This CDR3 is CASGRQGVYQPQHF. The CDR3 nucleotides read TGTGCCAGCGGGAGGCAGGGGGTCTATCAGCCCCAGCATTTT.

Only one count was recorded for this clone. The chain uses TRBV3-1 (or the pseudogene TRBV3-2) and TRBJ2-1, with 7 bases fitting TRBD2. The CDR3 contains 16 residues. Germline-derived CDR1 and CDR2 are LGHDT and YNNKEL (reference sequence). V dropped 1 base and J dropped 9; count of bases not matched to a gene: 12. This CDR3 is CASSQGGGGPLAEQFF. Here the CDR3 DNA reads TGTGCCAGCAGCCAAGGTGGCGGGGGACCCCTTGCTGAGCAGTTCTTC.

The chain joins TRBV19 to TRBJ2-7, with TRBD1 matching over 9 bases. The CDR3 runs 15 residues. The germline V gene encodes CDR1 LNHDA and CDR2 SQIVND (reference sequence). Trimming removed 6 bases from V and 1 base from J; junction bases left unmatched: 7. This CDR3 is CASRGTGTGSYEQYF. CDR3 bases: TGTGCCAGTAGGGGGACAGGGACCGGGTCCTACGAGCAGTACTTC.

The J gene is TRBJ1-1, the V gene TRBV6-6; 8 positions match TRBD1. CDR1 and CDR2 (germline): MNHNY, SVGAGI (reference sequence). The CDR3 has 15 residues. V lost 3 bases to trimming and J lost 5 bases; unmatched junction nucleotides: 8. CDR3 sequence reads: CASSYSLTGGTEAFF. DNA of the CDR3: TGTGCCAGCAGTTATTCACTTACAGGGGGAACTGAAGCTTTCTTT.

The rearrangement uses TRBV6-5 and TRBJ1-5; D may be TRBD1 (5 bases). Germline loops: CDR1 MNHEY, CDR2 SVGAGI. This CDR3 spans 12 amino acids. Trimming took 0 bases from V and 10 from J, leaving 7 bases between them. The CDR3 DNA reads TGTGCCAGCAGTTACTCCCAGGGACCCCAGCATTTT. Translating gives CASSYSQGPQHF.